The clone carrying this T cell receptor (beta chain) was observed a single time. Its target is unknown. The data originate from a study of shared clonotypes between healthy human individuals. Findings and caveats of the study: In a few donors, around 5% of naive CD4 clonotypes appeared in common.

This CDR3 has 11 residues. V lost 0 bases to trimming and J lost 6 bases, with 2 bases between them. The germline CDR1 and CDR2 sequences are DFQATT and SNEGSKA (reference sequence). Measured with immunoSEQ multiplex PCR; TCRdb has only the in-frame clones, and not every one. The sample consists of some 550,000 clones, approximately 97% of them appearing once. The TCR originated in a woman aged 25 to 39 in good health. What was sequenced was naive CD4+ T cells sorted from blood. Subset in this sample: CD45RA+ positively selected. The rearrangement joins TRBV20-1 to TRBJ1-4; D remains ambiguous. In nucleotides, the CDR3 is TGCAGTGCTAGAGATGATGAAAAACTGTTTTTT. The encoded protein is CSARDDEKLFF.